This entry lists 20 T cell receptor beta chains sequenced from one sample in a study of monozygotic twins with inflammatory bowel disease. TCRdb processed the 5' RACE reads again and assigns one entry to each CDR3 protein, with no DNA. The listing contains around 370,000 distinct CDR3 sequences. Material for sequencing was blood. Receptors were obtained from a human donor with ulcerative colitis or Crohn's disease, or a healthy co-twin of an affected twin (not recorded which).

The J gene is TRBJ2-3, the V gene TRBV7-2; TCRdb returns TRBD1, unconfirmable since there is no DNA. This CDR3 is built from 15 residues. The germline CDR1 and CDR2 sequences are SGHTA and FQGNSA. The CDR3 sequence: CASSSGSGGIDTQYF.

This rearrangement joins TRBV12-3 or TRBV12-4 to TRBJ2-1. CDR3 size: 15 residues. CDR3 residues: CASSRTELAYNEQFF.

The gene calls are TRBV20-1 and TRBJ2-3; TCRdb picks TRBD2, but there is no DNA to check that call. Germline V gene sequence: CDR1 DFQATT, CDR2 SNEGSKA (reference sequence). The CDR3 runs 16 residues. CDR3 in amino acids: CSARDQRGDTTDTQYF.

V and J are TRBV4-3 and TRBJ2-4. Germline V gene sequence: CDR1 LGHNA, CDR2 YSLEER. CDR3 length: 13 amino acids. CDR3 sequence: CASSQDRPNIQYF.

The chain recombines TRBV15 with TRBJ2-5; TCRdb lists TRBD2, though no DNA is available to test this call. This CDR3 contains 16 residues. Germline values: CDR1 LNHNV, CDR2 YYDKDF (reference sequence). The CDR3 sequence: CATSREPGLQGETQYF. Based on the CDR3 plus reference TRBV15 and TRBJ2-5, the full variable domain is DAMVIQNPRYQVTQFGKPVTLSCSQTLNHNVMYWYQQKSSQAPKLLFHYYDKDFNNEADTPDNFQSRRPNTSFCFLDIRSPGLGDTAMYLCATSREPGLQGETQYFGPGTRLLVL.

The chain has TRBV6-2 or TRBV6-3 and TRBJ2-3; the D gene TCRdb calls, TRBD2, cannot be checked with no DNA. Germline lookup yields CDR1 MNHEY and CDR2 SVGEGT. This CDR3 contains 19 residues. CDR3 sequence reads: CASHLSEGLSLGSTDTQYF.

The chain employs TRBV11-2 and TRBJ1-4; TCRdb's D call, TRBD1, is unchecked because there is no DNA. CDR3 length equals 15 residues. Germline V gives CDR1 SGHAT, CDR2 FQNNGV. This chain's CDR3 is CASSLGDRGSEKLFF. Complete variable domain (other parts from reference TRBV11-2 and TRBJ1-4): EAGVAQSPRYKIIEKRQSVAFWCNPISGHATLYWYQQILGQGPKLLIQFQNNGVVDDSQLPKDRFSAERLKGVDSTLKIQPAKLEDSAVYLCASSLGDRGSEKLFFGSGTQLSVL.

This chain joins TRBV20-1 and TRBJ2-4; TCRdb's D call, TRBD1, is unchecked because there is no DNA. In germline, CDR1 is DFQATT, CDR2 SNEGSKA (reference sequence). The CDR3 contains 17 residues. This CDR3 is CSAREHGGAKAKNIQYF.

V usage is TRBV20-1 and J usage is TRBJ1-6. The CDR3 runs 14 residues. In germline, CDR1 is DFQATT, CDR2 SNEGSKA (reference sequence). CDR3 loop: CSALADLGNSPLHF.

V is TRBV5-1 and J is TRBJ2-4; as DNA is missing, the TRBD1 call by TCRdb cannot be tested. This CDR3 contains 16 residues. Looked up from germline, CDR1 is SGHRS and CDR2 is YFSETQ. Here the CDR3 reads CASSLTGGAPKNIQYF.

V usage is TRBV3-1 and J usage is TRBJ2-3; with no DNA, the TCRdb D assignment of TRBD1 cannot be verified. The CDR3 length is 15 residues. CDR1 and CDR2 (germline): LGHDT, YNNKEL (reference sequence). The CDR3 here is CASSRGQISTDTQYF.

The rearrangement joins TRBV9 to TRBJ2-7; the D call from TCRdb, TRBD1, cannot be confirmed without DNA. Germline lookup yields CDR1 SGDLS and CDR2 YYNGEE. The CDR3 runs 14 residues. The CDR3: CASSAGQGTYEQYF.

V and J are TRBV5-1 and TRBJ2-7; TCRdb's D call of TRBD1 is untestable without DNA. Germline lookup yields CDR1 SGHRS and CDR2 YFSETQ. The CDR3 totals 14 residues. The CDR3 reads CASSPVVRAREQYF.

V is TRBV28 and J is TRBJ2-2; the TCRdb call, TRBD1, lacks DNA for checking. This CDR3 is built from 15 residues. The germline V gene encodes CDR1 MDHEN and CDR2 SYDVKM. The CDR3 spells CASHRDRVFAGELFF.

This chain links TRBV20-1 with TRBJ1-1. From germline, CDR1 is DFQATT and CDR2 SNEGSKA (reference sequence). The CDR3 covers 14 residues. The CDR3: CSPQEGRLNTEAFF.

The chain links TRBV5-1 to TRBJ2-2; checking the TCRdb D call of TRBD2 is not possible without DNA. The CDR3 runs 14 residues. Germline loops: CDR1 SGHRS, CDR2 YFSETQ. This CDR3 is CASSLARGNGELFF.

This sequence joins TRBV6-2 or TRBV6-3 and TRBJ2-1; TCRdb calls TRBD1, which cannot be checked without DNA. The CDR3 sequence is 16 residues long. Germline CDR1 is MNHEY and CDR2 is SVGEGT. The CDR3 spells CASSPRDRDDHNEQFF.

The chain employs TRBV20-1 and TRBJ2-2. Germline lookup yields CDR1 DFQATT and CDR2 SNEGSKA (reference sequence). The CDR3 loop spans 14 amino acids. The CDR3 region is CSAANGENTGELFF.

The chain joins TRBV12-3 or TRBV12-4 to TRBJ2-2; the D gene TCRdb calls, TRBD1, cannot be checked with no DNA. The CDR3 covers 15 residues. CDR3: CASSPSAGPTGELFF.

The V call is TRBV6-2 or TRBV6-3, the J call TRBJ2-7. The germline V gene has CDR1 MNHEY and CDR2 SVGEGT. The CDR3 consists of 14 residues. The CDR3 sequence: CASSYLTIFWEQYF.